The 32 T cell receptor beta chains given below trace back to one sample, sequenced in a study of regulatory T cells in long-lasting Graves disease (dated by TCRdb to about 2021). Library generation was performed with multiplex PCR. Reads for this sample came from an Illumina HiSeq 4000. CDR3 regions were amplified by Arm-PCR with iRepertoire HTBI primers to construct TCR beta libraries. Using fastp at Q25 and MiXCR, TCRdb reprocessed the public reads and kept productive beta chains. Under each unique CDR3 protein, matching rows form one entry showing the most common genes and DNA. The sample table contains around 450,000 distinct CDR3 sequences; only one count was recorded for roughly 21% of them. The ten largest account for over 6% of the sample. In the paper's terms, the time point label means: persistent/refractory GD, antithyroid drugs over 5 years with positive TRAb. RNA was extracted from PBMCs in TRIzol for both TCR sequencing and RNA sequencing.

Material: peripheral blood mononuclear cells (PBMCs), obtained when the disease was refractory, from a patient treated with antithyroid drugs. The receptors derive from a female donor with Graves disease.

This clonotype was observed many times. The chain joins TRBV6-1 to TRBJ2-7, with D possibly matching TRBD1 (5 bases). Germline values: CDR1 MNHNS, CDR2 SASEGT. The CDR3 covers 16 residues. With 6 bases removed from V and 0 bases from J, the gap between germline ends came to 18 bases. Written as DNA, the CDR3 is TGTGCCAGCAGCGCCCAAGGGGCGCAGAGCTCCTACGAGCAGTACTTC. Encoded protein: CASSAQGAQSSYEQYF.

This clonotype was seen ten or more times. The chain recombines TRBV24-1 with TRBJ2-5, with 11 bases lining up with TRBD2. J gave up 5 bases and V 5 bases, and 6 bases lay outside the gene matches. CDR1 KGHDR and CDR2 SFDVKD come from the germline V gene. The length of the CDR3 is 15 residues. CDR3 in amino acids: CATSGPTSGTETQYF. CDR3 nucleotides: TGTGCCACCAGTGGGCCGACTAGCGGGACGGAGACCCAGTACTTC.

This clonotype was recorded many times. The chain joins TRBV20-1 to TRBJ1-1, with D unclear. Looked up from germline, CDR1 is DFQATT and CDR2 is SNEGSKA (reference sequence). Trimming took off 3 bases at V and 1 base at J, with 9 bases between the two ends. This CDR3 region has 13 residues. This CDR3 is CSARWGTNTEAFF. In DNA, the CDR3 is TGCAGTGCTAGGTGGGGAACGAACACTGAAGCTTTCTTT.

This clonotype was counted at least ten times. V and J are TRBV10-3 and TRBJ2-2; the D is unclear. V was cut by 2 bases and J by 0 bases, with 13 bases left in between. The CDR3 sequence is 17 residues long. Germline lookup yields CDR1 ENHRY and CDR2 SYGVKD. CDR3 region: CAISEIYLTTNTGELFF. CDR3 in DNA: TGTGCCATCAGTGAGATTTACTTAACAACGAACACCGGGGAGCTGTTTTTT.

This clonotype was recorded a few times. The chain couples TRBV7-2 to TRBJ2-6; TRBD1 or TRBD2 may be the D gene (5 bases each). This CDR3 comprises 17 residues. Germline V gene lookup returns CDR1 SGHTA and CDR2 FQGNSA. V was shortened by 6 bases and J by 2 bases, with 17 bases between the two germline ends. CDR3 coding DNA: TGTGCCAGCAGTCGGGACGGCCGCGCGGCTGGGGCCAACGTCCTGACTTTC. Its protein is CASSRDGRAAGANVLTF.

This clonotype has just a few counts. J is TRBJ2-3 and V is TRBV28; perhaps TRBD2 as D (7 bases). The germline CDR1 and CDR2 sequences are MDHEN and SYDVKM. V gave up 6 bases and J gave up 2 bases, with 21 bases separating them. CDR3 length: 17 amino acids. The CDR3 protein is CASRYGGTLTFTDTQYF. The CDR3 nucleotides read TGTGCCAGCAGATACGGGGGGACACTTACTTTCACAGATACGCAGTATTTT. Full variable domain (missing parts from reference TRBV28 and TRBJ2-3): DVKVTQSSRYLVKRTGEKVFLECVQDMDHENMFWYRQDPGLGLRLIYFSYDVKMKEKGDIPEGYSVSREKKERFSLILESASTNQTSMYLCASRYGGTLTFTDTQYFGPGTRLTVL.

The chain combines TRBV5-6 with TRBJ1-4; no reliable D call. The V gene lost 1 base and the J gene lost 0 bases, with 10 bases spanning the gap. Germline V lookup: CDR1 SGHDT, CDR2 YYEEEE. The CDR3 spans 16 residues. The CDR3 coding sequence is TGTGCCAGCAGCTTGAGGAGTTCGGCAACTAATGAAAAACTGTTTTTT. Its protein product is CASSLRSSATNEKLFF.

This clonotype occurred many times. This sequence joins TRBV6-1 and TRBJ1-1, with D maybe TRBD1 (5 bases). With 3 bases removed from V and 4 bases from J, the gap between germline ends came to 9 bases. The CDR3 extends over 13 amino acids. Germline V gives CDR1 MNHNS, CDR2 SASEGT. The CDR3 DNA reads TGTGCCAGCAGTGAGGGGGTCCGCACTGAAGCTTTCTTT. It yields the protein CASSEGVRTEAFF.

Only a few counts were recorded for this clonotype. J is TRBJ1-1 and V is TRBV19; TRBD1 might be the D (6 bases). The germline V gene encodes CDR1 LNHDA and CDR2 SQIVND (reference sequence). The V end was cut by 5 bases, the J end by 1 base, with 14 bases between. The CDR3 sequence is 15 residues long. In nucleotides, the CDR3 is TGTGCCAGTAGTCCCGCCGGGGGCACGAACACTGAAGCTTTCTTT. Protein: CASSPAGGTNTEAFF.

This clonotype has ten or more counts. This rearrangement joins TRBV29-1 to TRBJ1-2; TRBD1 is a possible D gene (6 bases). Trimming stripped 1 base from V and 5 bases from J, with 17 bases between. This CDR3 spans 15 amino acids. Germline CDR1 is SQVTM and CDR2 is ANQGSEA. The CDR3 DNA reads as TGCAGCGTTGAAGGCCTAGGACAGCCTTGGTATGGCTACACCTTC. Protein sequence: CSVEGLGQPWYGYTF.

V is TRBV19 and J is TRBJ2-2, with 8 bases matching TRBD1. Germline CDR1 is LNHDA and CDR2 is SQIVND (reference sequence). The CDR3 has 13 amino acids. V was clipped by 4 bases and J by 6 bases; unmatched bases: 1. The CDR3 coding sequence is TGTGCCAGTAGTAAGGACAGGGCCGGGGAGCTGTTTTTT. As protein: CASSKDRAGELFF.

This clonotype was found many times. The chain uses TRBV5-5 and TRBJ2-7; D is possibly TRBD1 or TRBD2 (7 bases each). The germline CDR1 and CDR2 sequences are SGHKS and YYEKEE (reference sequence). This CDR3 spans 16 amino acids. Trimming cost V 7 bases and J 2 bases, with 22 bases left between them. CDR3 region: CASAAGEQGLAYEQYF. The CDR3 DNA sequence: TGTGCCAGCGCGGCGGGGGAACAGGGGTTGGCCTACGAGCAGTACTTC.

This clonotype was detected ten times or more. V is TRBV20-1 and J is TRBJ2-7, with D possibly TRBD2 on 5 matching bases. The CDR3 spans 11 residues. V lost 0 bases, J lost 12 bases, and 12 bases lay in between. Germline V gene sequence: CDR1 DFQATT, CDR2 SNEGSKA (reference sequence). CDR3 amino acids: CSARDIGSLYF. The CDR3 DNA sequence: TGCAGTGCTAGAGATATAGGGAGTCTGTACTTC.

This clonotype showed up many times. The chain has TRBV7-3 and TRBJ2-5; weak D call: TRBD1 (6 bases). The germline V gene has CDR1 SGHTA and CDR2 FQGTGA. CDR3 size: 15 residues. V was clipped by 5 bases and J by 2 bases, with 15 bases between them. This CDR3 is CASSLQGEVQETQYF. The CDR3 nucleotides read TGTGCCAGCAGCCTACAGGGTGAGGTGCAAGAGACCCAGTACTTC.

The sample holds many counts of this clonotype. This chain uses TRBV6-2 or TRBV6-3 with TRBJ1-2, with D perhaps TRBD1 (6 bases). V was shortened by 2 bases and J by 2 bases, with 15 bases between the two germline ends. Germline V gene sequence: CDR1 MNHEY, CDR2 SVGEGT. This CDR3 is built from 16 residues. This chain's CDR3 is CASSYISGAWNYGYTF. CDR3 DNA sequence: TGTGCCAGCAGTTACATATCGGGGGCTTGGAACTATGGCTACACCTTC.

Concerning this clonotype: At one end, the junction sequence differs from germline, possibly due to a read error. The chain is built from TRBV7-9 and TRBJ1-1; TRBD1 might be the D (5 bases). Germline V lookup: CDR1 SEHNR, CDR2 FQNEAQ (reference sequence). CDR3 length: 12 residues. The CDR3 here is CASSSGYTEVFF. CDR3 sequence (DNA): TGTGCCAGCAGTTCAGGGTATACTGAAGTTTTCTTT. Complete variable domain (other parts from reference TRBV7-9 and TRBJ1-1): DTGVSQNPRHKITKRGQNVTFRCDPISEHNRLYWYRQTLGQGPEFLTYFQNEAQLEKSRLLSDRFSAERPKGSFSTLEIQRTEQGDSAMYLCASSSGYTEVFFGQGTRLTVV.

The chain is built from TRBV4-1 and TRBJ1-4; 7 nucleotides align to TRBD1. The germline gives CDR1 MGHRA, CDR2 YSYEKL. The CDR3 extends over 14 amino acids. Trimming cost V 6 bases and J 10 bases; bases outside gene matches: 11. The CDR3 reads CASRRTGQLGKLFF. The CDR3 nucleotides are TGCGCCAGCAGACGAACGGGACAGTTGGGAAAACTGTTTTTT.

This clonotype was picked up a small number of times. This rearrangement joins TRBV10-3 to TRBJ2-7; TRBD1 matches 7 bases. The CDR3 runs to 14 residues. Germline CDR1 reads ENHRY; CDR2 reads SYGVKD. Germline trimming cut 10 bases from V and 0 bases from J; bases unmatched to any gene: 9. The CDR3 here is CATSVGQSSYEQYF. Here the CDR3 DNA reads TGTGCCACCTCTGTGGGACAGTCCTCCTACGAGCAGTACTTC.

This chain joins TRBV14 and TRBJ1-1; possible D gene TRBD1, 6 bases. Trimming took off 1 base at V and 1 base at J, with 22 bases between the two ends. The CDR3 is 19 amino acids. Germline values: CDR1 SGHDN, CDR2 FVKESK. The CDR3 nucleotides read TGTGCCAGCAGCCAAGGGTTCGGACAGTTGGGGGCCTCGAACACTGAAGCTTTCTTT. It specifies CASSQGFGQLGASNTEAFF.

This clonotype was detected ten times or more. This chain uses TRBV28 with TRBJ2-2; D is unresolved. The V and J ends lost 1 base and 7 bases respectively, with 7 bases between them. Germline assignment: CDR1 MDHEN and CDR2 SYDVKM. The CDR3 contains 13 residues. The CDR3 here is CASSLLGSGELFF. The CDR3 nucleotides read TGTGCCAGCAGTTTATTGGGAAGCGGGGAGCTGTTTTTT.

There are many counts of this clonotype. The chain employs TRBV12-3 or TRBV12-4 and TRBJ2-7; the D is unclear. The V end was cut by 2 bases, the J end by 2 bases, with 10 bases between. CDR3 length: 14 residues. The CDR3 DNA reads TGTGCCAGCAGTTTAAGTGATAGGACCTACGAGCAGTACTTC. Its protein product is CASSLSDRTYEQYF.

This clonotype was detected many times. The CDR3 loop is CASKGRYTEAFF. CDR3 nucleotide sequence: TGTGCCAGCAAAGGGCGGTACACTGAAGCTTTCTTT. The chain combines TRBV27 with TRBJ1-1; D uncertain. CDR1 is MNHEY, CDR2 SMNVEV, per germline (reference sequence). The CDR3 contains 12 residues. V lost 7 bases and J lost 3, with 9 bases in between.

In nucleotides, the CDR3 is TGTGCCAGCATTTTAAGCGGGCTCGTCTACAATGAGCAGTTCTTC. This sequence encodes CASILSGLVYNEQFF. The chain links TRBV5-8 to TRBJ2-1; D is perhaps TRBD2 (6 bases). The CDR3 loop spans 15 amino acids. Germline V gene lookup returns CDR1 SGHTS and CDR2 YDEGEE. V was clipped by 6 bases and J by 3 bases, with 16 bases between them.

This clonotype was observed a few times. The CDR3 DNA follows: TGTGCCAGCAGTTCCCCTTTCCCCCCCGACAGGGAGCCTATCACCGGGGAGCTGTTTTTT. This encodes CASSSPFPPDREPITGELFF. The rearrangement links TRBV28 to TRBJ2-2, with 7 bases that match TRBD1. With 4 bases clipped from V and 4 bases from J, the junction kept 21 bases outside the gene matches. Germline CDR1 and CDR2: MDHEN and SYDVKM. This CDR3 is built from 20 residues.

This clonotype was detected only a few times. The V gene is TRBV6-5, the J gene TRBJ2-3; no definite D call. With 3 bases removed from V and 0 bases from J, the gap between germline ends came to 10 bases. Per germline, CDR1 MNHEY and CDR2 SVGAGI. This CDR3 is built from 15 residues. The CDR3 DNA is TGTGCCAGCAGTTATAGGGATCCTAGCACAGATACGCAGTATTTT. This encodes CASSYRDPSTDTQYF.

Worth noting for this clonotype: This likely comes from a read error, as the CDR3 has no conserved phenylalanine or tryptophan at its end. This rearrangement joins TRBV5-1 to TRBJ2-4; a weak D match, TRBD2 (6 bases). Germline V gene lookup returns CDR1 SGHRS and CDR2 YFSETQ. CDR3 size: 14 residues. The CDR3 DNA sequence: TGCGCCAGCAACTTGGACACACGGGAGAACATTCAGTACTCC. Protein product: CASNLDTRENIQYS.

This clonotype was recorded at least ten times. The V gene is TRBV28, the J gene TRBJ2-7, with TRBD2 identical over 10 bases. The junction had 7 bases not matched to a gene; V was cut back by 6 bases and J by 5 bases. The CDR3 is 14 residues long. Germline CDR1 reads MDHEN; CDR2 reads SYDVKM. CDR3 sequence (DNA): TGTGCCAGCAGCCGCCCGGGGACTAGCGACGAGCAGTACTTC. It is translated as CASSRPGTSDEQYF. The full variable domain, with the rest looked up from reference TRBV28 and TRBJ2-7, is DVKVTQSSRYLVKRTGEKVFLECVQDMDHENMFWYRQDPGLGLRLIYFSYDVKMKEKGDIPEGYSVSREKKERFSLILESASTNQTSMYLCASSRPGTSDEQYFGPGTRLTVT.

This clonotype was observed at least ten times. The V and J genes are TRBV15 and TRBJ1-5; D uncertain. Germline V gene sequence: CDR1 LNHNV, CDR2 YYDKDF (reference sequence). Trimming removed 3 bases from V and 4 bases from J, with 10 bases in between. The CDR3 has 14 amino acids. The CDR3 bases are TGTGCCACCAGCAGTGTTCCCGAAAATCAGCCCCAGCATTTT. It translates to CATSSVPENQPQHF.

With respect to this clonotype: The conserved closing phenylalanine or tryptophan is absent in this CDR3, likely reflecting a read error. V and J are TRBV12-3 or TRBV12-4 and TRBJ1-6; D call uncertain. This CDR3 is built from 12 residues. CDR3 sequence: CASSPANSPLHS. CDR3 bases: TGTGCCAGCAGCCCTGCGAATTCCCCCCTCCACTCT.

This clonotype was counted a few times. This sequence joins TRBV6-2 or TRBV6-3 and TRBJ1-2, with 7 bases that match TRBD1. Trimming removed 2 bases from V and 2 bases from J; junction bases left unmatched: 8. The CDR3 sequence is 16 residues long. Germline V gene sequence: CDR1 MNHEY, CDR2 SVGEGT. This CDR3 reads CASSYAPARGNYGYTF. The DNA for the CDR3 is TGTGCCAGCAGTTACGCGCCCGCCAGGGGGAACTATGGCTACACCTTC.

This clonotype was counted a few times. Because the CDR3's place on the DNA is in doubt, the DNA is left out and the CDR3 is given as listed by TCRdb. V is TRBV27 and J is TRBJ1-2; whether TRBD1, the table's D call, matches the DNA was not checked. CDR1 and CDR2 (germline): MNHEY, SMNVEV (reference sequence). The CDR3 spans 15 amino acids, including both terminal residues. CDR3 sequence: CANGLQGFGNYGCTF.

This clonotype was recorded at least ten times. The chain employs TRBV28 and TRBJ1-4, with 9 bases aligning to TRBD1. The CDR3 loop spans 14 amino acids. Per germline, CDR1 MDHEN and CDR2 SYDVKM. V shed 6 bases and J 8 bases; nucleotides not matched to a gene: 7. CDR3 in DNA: TGTGCCAGCAGCGGACAGGGGATCCTCGAAAAACTGTTTTTT. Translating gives CASSGQGILEKLFF.